The TCR beta chain described here comes from a study of identical twins listed by TCRdb under 2016. In terms of the full investigation: To test whether fetal clonotypes persist, the study used deep sequencing on TCR alpha and beta repertoires from monozygotic twins, unrelated adults of various ages, and cord blood. Replicate twin experiments were performed at different times using different library preparation protocols to rule out contamination.

The method was 5' RACE. TCRdb records Illumina HiSeq 2000 as the sequencer. A universal primer binding site was added through template switching, and the final cDNA carried a unique molecular identifier so that TCR cDNA molecules could be counted accurately. Specific primers in the conserved constant-segment region were used to synthesize first-strand cDNA for TCR alpha and beta chains. To control for contamination, each cDNA library was double barcoded with a SMART-Mk sample barcode plus Illumina barcodes. TruSeq adapter sequences along with Illumina sample barcodes were introduced in two successive PCR steps. TCR alpha and beta cDNA libraries were sequenced on the Illumina HiSeq platform with custom primers. For the original study's pipeline: MiGEC was used to process raw reads and extract unique molecular identifiers, and MiXCR was used to find CDR3 positions. Recombination models were inferred per individual with the repgenHMM and IGoR tools using an EM algorithm. Shared clonotype analysis was performed with the tcR package in R, normalizing sharing by the product of cloneset sizes. Out-of-frame nonproductive sequences were analyzed to study raw recombination free of thymic and clonal selection effects. The public reads were reprocessed in TCRdb via fastp at Q25 and MiXCR, keeping in-frame beta chains. Rows with one shared CDR3 protein collapse into an entry with the most common genes and DNA. The authors' filters were not applied to this entry. The sample table holds about 100,000 distinct CDR3 sequences, of which around 5.5% were seen once. The ten largest clones take up around 12% of the sample.

For CDR1 and CDR2, the germline V gene lists SGDLS and YYNGEE. The junction shows trimming of 0 bases on V and 3 bases on J, and the gene matches do not reach 0 bases of it. CDR3 length: 14 amino acids, cysteine to phenylalanine. The retained sequence is limited to the CDR3, 42 bases, with the frame set at the first base. Ten or more counts support this clonotype. Which antigen it targets is not known. One base away there is no much larger clone; base qualities are not given. The study at large found these results: Because the same donors could not be followed over many years, conclusions were based on cross-sectional statistical analysis. Out-of-frame TCR alpha sequences shared between twins showed an excess of low generation-probability sequences compared with coincidental sharing between unrelated individuals. In monozygotic twins, recombination models systematically underestimated out-of-frame TCR alpha sharing, but the models matched the sharing seen between unrelated individuals. Abundant cord blood beta clonotypes had fewer insertions, young adult naive repertoires showed a similar but weaker trend, and memory repertoires showed no such trend. Invariant T cells such as MAIT and iNKT could partly confound zero-insertion analyses, although diverse VJ usage argued against such confounding for most clonotypes. A weaker excess of twin sharing was found in beta out-of-frame sequences because the signal-to-noise ratio was lowered by fewer shared sequences.

Only healthy Caucasian donors were included. Miltenyi CD45RO+ enrichment and human naive T-cell isolation kits were used to isolate memory (CD45RO+) and naive T cells from PBMC. The sequence came from a woman between 45 and 60 years old in good health. The chain is encoded by TRBV9 joined to TRBJ2-5; the junction holds 9 bases that match TRBD2. Sequencing was done on a sample of memory T cells sorted from blood. The cell subset or site label, read with the paper, signifies: CD45RO+ enriched T cells. CDR3 protein: CASSVVAGEETQYF. The sequenced DNA: TGTGCCAGCAGCGTAGTAGCGGGAGAAGAGACCCAGTACTTC.